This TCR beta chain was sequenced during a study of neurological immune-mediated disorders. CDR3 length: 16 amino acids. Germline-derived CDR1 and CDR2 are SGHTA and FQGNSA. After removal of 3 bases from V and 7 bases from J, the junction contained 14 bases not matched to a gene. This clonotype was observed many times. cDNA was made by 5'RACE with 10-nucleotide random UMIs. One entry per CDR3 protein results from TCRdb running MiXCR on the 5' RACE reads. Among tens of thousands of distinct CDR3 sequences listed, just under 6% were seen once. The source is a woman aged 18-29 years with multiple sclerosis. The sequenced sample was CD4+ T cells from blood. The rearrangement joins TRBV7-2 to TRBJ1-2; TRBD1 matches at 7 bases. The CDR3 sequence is CASSFRLVSQGSGYTF. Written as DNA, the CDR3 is TGTGCCAGCAGCTTTCGGCTTGTTTCACAGGGGAGTGGCTACACCTTC. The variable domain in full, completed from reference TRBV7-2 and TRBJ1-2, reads GAGVSQSPSNKVTEKGKDVELRCDPISGHTALYWYRQSLGQGLEFLIYFQGNSAPDKSGLPSDRFSAERTGGSVSTLTIQRTQQEDSAVYLCASSFRLVSQGSGYTFGSGTRLTVV.